Below, 2 T cell receptor beta chains from the same sample are listed, as sequenced in a study of blood T cell repertoires in COVID-19. Assay used: immunoSEQ multiplex PCR; TCRdb lists only in-frame clones, some missing. The sample lists fewer than 350,000 clones, approximately 91% occurring once. Input material: PBMCs or T cells enriched from blood (not recorded which). Receptor source: a woman aged 40-49 years with acute COVID-19.

The V and J genes are TRBV9 and TRBJ2-2, with no clear D. This CDR3 has 16 residues. Trimming shortened V by 0 bases and J by 1 base, and 10 bases separated the two germline ends. Germline loops: CDR1 SGDLS, CDR2 YYNGEE. Here the CDR3 reads CASSVESPRNTGELFF. CDR3 sequence (DNA): TGTGCCAGCAGCGTAGAATCTCCCCGGAACACCGGGGAGCTGTTTTTT. Full variable domain (rest looked up from reference TRBV9 and TRBJ2-2): DSGVTQTPKHLITATGQRVTLRCSPRSGDLSVYWYQQSLDQGLQFLIQYYNGEERAKGNILERFSAQQFPDLHSELNLSSLELGDSALYFCASSVESPRNTGELFFGEGSRLTVL.

The chain joins TRBV5-1 to TRBJ2-5; D is possibly TRBD2 (6 bases). The V gene lost 4 bases and the J gene lost 5 bases, with 15 bases spanning the gap. CDR1 and CDR2 (germline): SGHRS, YFSETQ. The CDR3 covers 14 residues. The CDR3 protein is CASSRRTGGETQYF. CDR3 nucleotide sequence: TGCGCCAGCAGCCGACGAACTGGAGGGGAGACCCAGTACTTC.